One sample yielded the 22 T cell receptor beta chains listed below, sequenced in a study of human T cells and chemical hapten exposure. TCRdb re-analysed the RACE reads in MiXCR, keeping a single row per CDR3 protein. Counted here are about 42,000 distinct CDR3 sequences, just under 9% occurring once; the ten biggest clones make up about 15%. The time point here: patch test 2, 6 weeks after DPC sensitization. The treatment here: therapeutic diphenylcyclopropenone sensitization with weekly scalp DPC. Sequenced material: whole blood, taken in connection with sensitization to the hapten diphenylcyclopropenone (DPC). Receptor source: a woman between 35 and 50 years old with alopecia areata. Some clones in this sample may be carry-over from other donors' samples.

This clonotype was recorded a few times. The chain is built from TRBV4-1 and TRBJ2-7, with no clear D. The V end was cut by 2 bases, the J end by 0 bases, with 8 bases between. The germline V gene encodes CDR1 MGHRA and CDR2 YSYEKL. The CDR3 is 14 residues long. CDR3 amino acids: CASSQPRASYEQYF. The CDR3 nucleotides are TGCGCCAGCAGCCAACCTCGGGCCTCCTACGAGCAGTACTTC.

The chain carries TRBV3-1 and TRBJ2-1; weak D call: TRBD2 (6 bases). The V and J ends lost 5 bases and 4 bases respectively, with 12 bases between them. Germline CDR1 and CDR2: LGHDT and YNNKEL (reference sequence). This CDR3 region has 14 residues. The CDR3 DNA reads TGTGCCAGCAGCTTGGCGGGACGTTACAATGAGCAGTTCTTC. It is translated as CASSLAGRYNEQFF.

In its sample, this clonotype was seen many times. The chain links TRBV19 to TRBJ1-5, with D possibly being TRBD1 (6 bases). Trimming left V 7 bases short and J 3 bases short, with 10 bases between. The germline CDR1 and CDR2 sequences are LNHDA and SQIVND (reference sequence). The CDR3 runs 13 residues. The CDR3 nucleotides read TGTGCCAGTACCCACAGGGTCAATCAGCCCCAGCATTTT. Translated: CASTHRVNQPQHF.

At least ten counts were recorded for this clonotype. The rearrangement links TRBV2 to TRBJ2-4; D may be TRBD1 (6 bases). The V and J ends lost 6 bases and 0 bases respectively, with 15 bases between them. This CDR3 has 16 residues. Germline CDR1 is SNHLY and CDR2 is FYNNEI. CDR3 DNA sequence: TGTGCCAGCAGACTCGGACAGCTTATAGCCAAAAACATTCAGTACTTC. It specifies CASRLGQLIAKNIQYF.

The table lists this clonotype with many counts. V is TRBV12-3 or TRBV12-4 and J is TRBJ1-2; D not resolved. V shed 6 bases and J shed 6 bases, with 14 bases lying between them. The CDR3 spans 13 residues. The CDR3: CASSPLRKNGYTF. The CDR3 coding sequence is TGTGCCAGCAGCCCTCTGAGAAAGAATGGCTACACCTTC.

This clonotype came up many times. The chain links TRBV6-5 to TRBJ1-6; unclear D gene. CDR3 length equals 13 residues. CDR1 is MNHEY and CDR2 is SVGAGI in the germline V gene. V lost 7 bases to trimming and J lost 11 bases, with 15 bases between them. CDR3 residues: CASKRTQKPPLHF. CDR3 DNA sequence: TGTGCCAGCAAACGGACCCAGAAACCACCCCTCCACTTT.

This clonotype was seen many times. Here the CDR3 reads CASSRSLETQYF. Here the CDR3 DNA reads TGCGCCAGCTCCCGGTCTCTCGAGACCCAGTACTTC. This chain links TRBV5-1 with TRBJ2-5; no definite D call. This CDR3 region has 12 residues. With 7 bases removed from V and 5 bases from J, the gap between germline ends came to 12 bases. The germline CDR1 and CDR2 sequences are SGHRS and YFSETQ.

This clonotype was counted only a few times. The chain couples TRBV28 to TRBJ1-2; no clear D gene. CDR3 length: 13 residues. CDR1 is MDHEN and CDR2 is SYDVKM in the germline V gene. Trimming took 5 bases from V and 8 from J, leaving 15 bases between them. The CDR3 loop reads CASSINRAGGYTF. The CDR3 DNA reads TGTGCCAGCAGTATCAACCGGGCCGGAGGCTACACCTTC.

This clonotype occurred many times. The chain has TRBV3-1 and TRBJ2-2; D is uncertain. The V and J ends lost 0 bases and 4 bases respectively, with 9 bases between them. This CDR3 comprises 15 residues. Germline lookup yields CDR1 LGHDT and CDR2 YNNKEL (reference sequence). CDR3 sequence (DNA): TGTGCCAGCAGCCAAGACGAGACTCGCACCGGGGAGCTGTTTTTT. Protein: CASSQDETRTGELFF.

This clonotype has a count of ten or more. This chain links TRBV30 with TRBJ2-3; TRBD2 matches at 8 bases. This CDR3 has 13 amino acids. Germline V gene sequence: CDR1 GTSNPN, CDR2 SVGIG (reference sequence). Losses at the gene ends were 8 bases for V and 0 bases for J; bases not matched to a gene: 4. The CDR3 nucleotides are TGTGCCCTGGCGGGGGGAAGCACAGATACGCAGTATTTT. It is translated as CALAGGSTDTQYF.

This clonotype has more than one count but fewer than ten. This chain uses TRBV3-1 with TRBJ1-1, with D possibly TRBD1 on 5 matching bases. This CDR3 comprises 13 residues. Deletions cut 2 bases from V and 8 bases from J, with 12 bases between. Germline CDR1 is LGHDT and CDR2 is YNNKEL (reference sequence). The CDR3 is CASSQQLRGEAFF. The CDR3 DNA is TGTGCCAGCAGCCAACAACTAAGGGGCGAAGCTTTCTTT.

This clonotype was counted at least ten times. This rearrangement joins TRBV3-1 to TRBJ1-3; weak D call: TRBD1 (5 bases). Trimming took off 2 bases at V and 4 bases at J, with 15 bases between the two ends. CDR3 length equals 16 residues. Germline V gene lookup returns CDR1 LGHDT and CDR2 YNNKEL (reference sequence). The CDR3 sequence: CASSQSEGHFGNTIYF. CDR3 bases: TGTGCCAGCAGCCAATCCGAGGGGCATTTCGGAAACACCATATATTTT.

This clonotype was seen at least ten times. This sequence joins TRBV6-5 and TRBJ2-3, with 8 nucleotides matching TRBD2. With V trimmed by 0 bases and J by 0 bases, 5 bases remained unmatched. The CDR3 is 17 amino acids. Germline assignment: CDR1 MNHEY and CDR2 SVGAGI. The CDR3 DNA reads TGTGCCAGCAGTTACTCGAGCCAGCGGGGGAGCACAGATACGCAGTATTTT. Translation gives CASSYSSQRGSTDTQYF.

This clonotype was recorded at least ten times. The chain carries TRBV28 and TRBJ2-7; TRBD1 matches at 8 bases. Germline-derived CDR1 and CDR2 are MDHEN and SYDVKM. This CDR3 region has 17 residues. Losses at the gene ends were 6 bases for V and 3 bases for J; bases not matched to a gene: 16. The CDR3 protein is CASSPRPGTGIIYEQYF. Here the CDR3 DNA reads TGTGCCAGCAGCCCCCGGCCCGGGACAGGTATTATCTACGAGCAGTACTTC.

This clonotype came up a few times. The chain links TRBV27 to TRBJ2-7; D uncertain. Per germline, CDR1 MNHEY and CDR2 SMNVEV (reference sequence). The CDR3 loop spans 11 amino acids. Trimming stripped 6 bases from V and 3 bases from J, with 6 bases between. The CDR3 DNA is TGTGCCAGCAGCAGTCTCTACGAGCAGTACTTC. This sequence encodes CASSSLYEQYF.

This clonotype was detected many times. The chain employs TRBV3-1 and TRBJ2-2, with D uncertain. Trimming stripped 4 bases from V and 5 bases from J, with 11 bases between. The CDR3 is made up of 14 amino acids. The V gene's germline CDR1 is LGHDT and CDR2 YNNKEL (reference sequence). CDR3 DNA: TGTGCCAGCAGCCCCTTGGGTTTTACCGGGGAGCTGTTTTTT. Residues: CASSPLGFTGELFF.

The chain uses TRBV7-6 and TRBJ2-1; 7 nucleotides align to TRBD1. V was clipped by 1 base and J by 1 base; unmatched bases: 4. Germline CDR1 reads SGHVS; CDR2 reads FNYEAQ. The CDR3 length is 16 residues. The CDR3 here is CASSLGGGESYNEQFF. The DNA of the CDR3 is TGTGCCAGCAGCTTAGGAGGGGGCGAGTCCTACAATGAGCAGTTCTTC.

The rearrangement uses TRBV4-1 and TRBJ2-2; D unclear. This CDR3 is 12 amino acids long. Trimming stripped 3 bases from V and 7 bases from J, with 6 bases between. CDR1 and CDR2 (germline): MGHRA, YSYEKL. The CDR3 reads CASSHGIGELFF. Here the CDR3 DNA reads TGCGCCAGCAGCCACGGCATCGGGGAGCTGTTTTTT.

The table lists this clonotype with a few counts. CDR3 sequence (DNA): TGTGCCAGCTCTATCGGGACCTCCTACGAGCAGTACTTC. Encoded protein: CASSIGTSYEQYF. The chain uses TRBV25-1 and TRBJ2-7; possibly TRBD1 or TRBD2 for D (5 bases each). V lost 8 bases and J lost 0, with 11 bases in between. This CDR3 region has 13 residues. CDR1 and CDR2 (germline): MGHDK, SYGVNS.

This clonotype was counted at least ten times. J is TRBJ2-3 and V is TRBV29-1; 7 nucleotides line up with TRBD2. Germline V gene data show CDR1 as SQVTM and CDR2 as ANQGSEA. The junction had 7 bases not matched to a gene; V was cut back by 0 bases and J by 1 base. There are 16 residues in the CDR3. CDR3 protein: CSVEDPRSGGTDTQYF. The CDR3 bases are TGCAGCGTTGAAGACCCCCGCAGCGGGGGCACAGATACGCAGTATTTT.

This clonotype has ten or more counts. This rearrangement joins TRBV3-1 to TRBJ1-3, with 8 nucleotides matching TRBD1. Germline CDR1 LGHDT, CDR2 YNNKEL (reference sequence). The V and J ends lost 3 bases and 0 bases, in that order; junction bases with no gene match: 19. This CDR3 contains 21 residues. The CDR3 here is CASSQDLDRGFRRISGNTIYF. The CDR3 DNA reads TGTGCCAGCAGCCAGGATCTCGACAGGGGCTTTCGCCGAATCTCTGGAAACACCATATATTTT.

This clonotype occurred a few times. This rearrangement joins TRBV5-6 to TRBJ2-7; D possibly corresponds to TRBD2 (6 bases). The CDR3 sequence is 14 residues long. Germline-derived CDR1 and CDR2 are SGHDT and YYEEEE. The germline V and J ends were trimmed by 1 base and 2 bases, with 10 bases remaining between them. The CDR3: CASSLLGGTYEQYF. CDR3 sequence (DNA): TGTGCCAGCAGCTTGTTGGGGGGTACCTACGAGCAGTACTTC.